This T cell receptor (beta chain) emerged from a study of spatial heterogeneity in lung cancer. Whole-study results and caveats: Ubiquitous expanded TCR counts tracked ubiquitous nonsynonymous mutations; regional expanded TCR counts tracked regional nonsynonymous mutations. Mutation tallies in tumors tracked expanded intratumoral alpha and beta TCR counts.

The CDR3 is made up of 15 amino acids. The V end lost 0 bases, the J end lost 0 bases, and 9 bases lay between the germline ends. CDR1 and CDR2 from the germline V gene are LGHNA and YNFKEQ. TCRdb reanalysed the 5' RACE reads using MiXCR and keeps one entry per CDR3 protein. In the table there are about 100,000 distinct CDR3 sequences, around 4.3% of which are singletons. The time point: sample taken at primary tumor resection. The study sequenced unsorted whole RNA from tumor, nontumor lung or frozen PBMC. This clonotype was counted at least ten times. Its antigen is not known. The chain couples TRBV4-2 to TRBJ2-7; D is undetermined. This clonotype originated in a male donor with early-stage non-small cell lung cancer. The sequences come from lung tumor tissue, collected at surgery. CDR3: CASSQDSTPSYEQYF. The CDR3 region has the DNA TGTGCCAGCAGCCAAGATAGTACCCCCTCCTACGAGCAGTACTTC.